The rows below give T cell receptor beta chains drawn from one sample of a study of blood T cell repertoires in COVID-19. Profiling relied on immunoSEQ multiplex PCR, and the TCRdb table lists in-frame clones only, not all of them. The sample lists about 260,000 clones, approximately 87% seen once, with about 4.5% in the top ten. The sample taken for sequencing was peripheral blood. Receptors originate from a man aged 60 to 69 who had recovered from COVID-19. Both conserved end residues are part of each CDR3. Each record gives: J gene, CDR3 length, D gene, clone size, V gene, CDR3 DNA, CDR3 protein. The D gene is left open where the match is weak. The size entry is marked missing in some rows and otherwise reads once, few, many or a size class.

>TRBJ1-1|12|.|.|TRBV19
TGTGCCAGTAGGGGGTGGACAACTGAAGCTTTCTTT
CASRGWTTEAFF
>TRBJ2-5|13|.|.|TRBV4-1
TGCGCCAGCAGCCAAGCGGGAGTAGAGACCCAGTACTTC
CASSQAGVETQYF
>TRBJ2-5|11|TRBD1|.|TRBV29-1
TGCAGCGTGGCGGGACAGGGGACCCAGTACTTC
CSVAGQGTQYF
>TRBJ2-5|15|.|.|TRBV19
TGTGCCAGTAGTATTCCGCGAGGACAAAGAGAGACCCAGTACTTC
CASSIPRGQRETQYF
>TRBJ2-5|11|.|.|TRBV12-5
TGTGCTAGTGCACTTCAAGAGACCCAGTACTTC
CASALQETQYF
>TRBJ2-5|17|.|once|TRBV3-1/TRBV3-2
TGTGCCAGCAGCCATCCCTCCAGCGCGTCTAGCAGAGAGACCCAGTACTTC
CASSHPSSASSRETQYF
>TRBJ2-1|15|.|.|TRBV6-5
TGTGCCAGCAGTTACGGAGGAGCGGCTTACAATGAGCAGTTCTTC
CASSYGGAAYNEQFF
>TRBJ1-6|8|.|.|TRBV20-1
TGCAGTGCCCCTCCCCTCCACTTT
CSAPPLHF
>TRBJ1-5|14|.|.|TRBV29-1
TGCAGCGTTGGGCAGGGAGGCAGCAATCAGCCCCAGCATTTT
CSVGQGGSNQPQHF
>TRBJ2-3|15|TRBD2|.|TRBV7-2
TGTGCCAGCAGCTCGGGACTAGCGGGAGCGGGTACGCAGTATTTT
CASSSGLAGAGTQYF
>TRBJ2-1|12|.|.|TRBV6-4
TGTGCCAGCAGAGACCGGTACAATGAGCAGTTCTTC
CASRDRYNEQFF
>TRBJ2-1|15|TRBD2|.|TRBV6-2/TRBV6-3
TGTGCCAGCAGTAAGACTAGCGGCTCTGGTAATGAGCAGTTCTTC
CASSKTSGSGNEQFF
>TRBJ2-7|12|.|.|TRBV6-6
TGTGCCAGCAGCCGTACTAGTGCCGAGCAGTACTTC
CASSRTSAEQYF
>TRBJ1-4|14|.|.|TRBV30
TGTGCCTGGAGTGTACAAGGGGGAATTGAAAAACTGTTTTTT
CAWSVQGGIEKLFF
>TRBJ2-7|17|TRBD2|.|TRBV11-2
TGTGCCAGCAGCTTAACTAGCGGATTGTCCTTCTCCTACGAGCAGTACTTC
CASSLTSGLSFSYEQYF
>TRBJ2-1|15|TRBD1|.|TRBV9
TGTGCCAGCAGCGTCGTTGGGACAGGGGGCGATGAGCAGTTCTTC
CASSVVGTGGDEQFF
>TRBJ1-1|14|TRBD1|.|TRBV6-5
TGTGCCACCCAGGACAGGGGGAGGAACACTGAAGCTTTCTTT
CATQDRGRNTEAFF
>TRBJ1-5|10|.|.|TRBV6-5
TGTGCCAGCAACAGCCAGCCCCAGCATTTT
CASNSQPQHF
>TRBJ2-7|15|TRBD2|few|TRBV6-5
TGTGCCAGCAGCTCCCCGGCGGGAGGTCGGTACGAGCAGTACTTC
CASSSPAGGRYEQYF
>TRBJ1-2|14|.|.|TRBV6-1
TGTGCCAGCAGTGATGCCACAGGGCCCTATGGCTACACCTTC
CASSDATGPYGYTF
>TRBJ2-7|15|.|.|TRBV28
TGTGCCAGCACCAACCCTTGGCGGGGAGGCTACGAGCAGTACTTC
CASTNPWRGGYEQYF
>TRBJ2-7|14|TRBD2|.|TRBV11-2
TGTGCCAGCTCTAAGACTAGCGGGAGCTCCGAGCAGTACTTC
CASSKTSGSSEQYF
>TRBJ1-2|14|TRBD1|.|TRBV7-9
TGTGCCAGCAGCGACAGGGGATGGGGCTATGGCTACACCTTC
CASSDRGWGYGYTF
>TRBJ2-6|18|.|few|TRBV4-1
TGCGCCAGCAGCCAACAAGACCTCACAGGGTCTGGGGCCAACGTCCTGACTTTC
CASSQQDLTGSGANVLTF
>TRBJ2-2|15|TRBD2|.|TRBV11-2
TGTGCCAGCAGGGCGCAAGGGGACTACCCCCGGGTGCTGTTTTTT
CASRAQGDYPRVLFF
>TRBJ2-3|15|TRBD2|.|TRBV27
TGTGCCAGCAGTTTAAGCGGGGGGGCCACGGATACGCAGTATTTT
CASSLSGGATDTQYF
>TRBJ2-4|16|TRBD2|.|TRBV27
TGTGCCAGCAGTCCGTGGACTAGCGGGGGGAAAAACATTCAGTACTTC
CASSPWTSGGKNIQYF
>TRBJ2-7|15|TRBD1|.|TRBV19
TGTGCCAGTAGTAACGCCGGGACAGGGTACAACGAGCAGTACTTC
CASSNAGTGYNEQYF
>TRBJ1-6|15|TRBD1|.|TRBV20-1
TGCAGTGCTAGTGACTCGGGACAGCCTAATTCACCCCTCCACTTT
CSASDSGQPNSPLHF
>TRBJ1-5|19|TRBD1|.|TRBV6-1
TGTGCCAGCAGTGAAGAGGGACAGGGGCGAATTTATAGCAATCAGCCCCAGCATTTT
CASSEEGQGRIYSNQPQHF
>TRBJ1-2|14|.|few|TRBV3-1/TRBV3-2
TGTGCCAGCAGCCAGGGGACAACTAACTATGGCTACACCTTC
CASSQGTTNYGYTF
>TRBJ1-1|15|TRBD1|few|TRBV6-5
TGTGCCAGCAGTCCGGTTCGGACAGGGAACACTGAAGCTTTCTTT
CASSPVRTGNTEAFF
>TRBJ2-7|14|.|.|TRBV7-8
TGTGCCAGCAGCTTGATAGTAGCCTCCTACGAGCAGTACTTC
CASSLIVASYEQYF
>TRBJ1-2|18|.|.|TRBV2
TGTGCCAGCAAAGGGCCCCGGGACACCCCGAGGAAGAACTATGGCTACACCTTC
CASKGPRDTPRKNYGYTF
>TRBJ1-1|14|.|.|TRBV19
TGTGCCATCATGACGAAGGGGCGGAACACTGAAGCTTTCTTT
CAIMTKGRNTEAFF
>TRBJ2-7|13|.|few|TRBV6-5
TGTGCCAGCAAGAGGGGACTGCCCTACGAGCAGTACTTC
CASKRGLPYEQYF
>TRBJ2-1|14|.|once|TRBV29-1
TGCAGCGGTGGCAGGCTGCCGCCTGCGGGTGAGCAGTTCTTC
CSGGRLPPAGEQFF
>TRBJ2-3|13|.|.|TRBV19
TGTGCCAGTAGTATAGATTGGGAGGATACGCAGTATTTT
CASSIDWEDTQYF
>TRBJ2-1|12|.|.|TRBV12-3/TRBV12-4
TGTGCCAGCAGTTCGGACAGAAGTGAGCAGTTCTTC
CASSSDRSEQFF
>TRBJ1-5|14|.|.|TRBV21-1
TGTGCCATCGATCGAGACAGGGCTAATCAGCCCCAGCATTTT
CAIDRDRANQPQHF
>TRBJ2-3|16|.|.|TRBV6-4
TGTGCCAGCAGTGAAAGGGGGACTACTAGCACAGATACGCAGTATTTT
CASSERGTTSTDTQYF
>TRBJ2-3|15|.|.|TRBV7-2
TGTGCCAGCAGCCCGGGGACTCTCGGGACAGATACGCAGTATTTT
CASSPGTLGTDTQYF
>TRBJ1-1|12|.|few|TRBV6-2/TRBV6-3
TGTGCCAGCAGCCAGACAGGATTTGAAGCTTTCTTT
CASSQTGFEAFF
>TRBJ1-5|16|TRBD1|.|TRBV19
TGTGCCAGTAGTAGGGACAGGGACTATAGCAATCAGCCCCAGCATTTT
CASSRDRDYSNQPQHF
>TRBJ2-3|16|TRBD2|.|TRBV19
TGTGCCAGTAGTCCCGGGACTAGCGGGATTACAGATACGCAGTATTTT
CASSPGTSGITDTQYF
>TRBJ2-7|14|.|.|TRBV3-1/TRBV3-2
TGTGCCAGCAGCCTACGGGACATGACCTACGAGCAGTACTTC
CASSLRDMTYEQYF
>TRBJ2-4|15|TRBD2|.|TRBV10-1
TGCGCCAGCAGTGAGATGCGGGGGGCCAAAAACATTCAGTACTTC
CASSEMRGAKNIQYF
>TRBJ2-1|17|TRBD2|.|TRBV7-8
TGTGCCAGCAAACCTCGTGTTTCTAGCGGGGGGTACAATGAGCAGTTCTTC
CASKPRVSSGGYNEQFF
>TRBJ2-2|16|TRBD2|.|TRBV7-3
TGTGCCAGCAGCTTACTAGCGGGGGGGAACACCGGGGAGCTGTTTTTT
CASSLLAGGNTGELFF
>TRBJ1-3|15|.|.|TRBV2
TGTGCCAGCAGTGGAGGCCCGAACTCTGGAAACACCATATATTTT
CASSGGPNSGNTIYF
>TRBJ1-3|15|.|.|TRBV5-5
TGTGCCAGCAGCTTGGTGGCAGGTTCTGGAAACACCATATATTTT
CASSLVAGSGNTIYF
>TRBJ2-5|14|TRBD1|.|TRBV4-1
TGCGCCAGCAGCGACCGGACAGGAGTGGGGACCCAGTACTTC
CASSDRTGVGTQYF
>TRBJ2-7|16|TRBD1|.|TRBV9
TGTGCCAGCAGCGTCGGTCCCGGACAGGGGTCGGGAGAGCAGTACTTC
CASSVGPGQGSGEQYF
>TRBJ1-1|16|.|once|TRBV6-5
TGTGCCAGCAGTTACTCGAGGGCGGGTCGGAACACTGAAGCTTTCTTT
CASSYSRAGRNTEAFF
>TRBJ2-3|15|TRBD2|.|TRBV2
TGTGCCAGCAGTGCAAGCGGGAGGGCCGAAGATACGCAGTATTTT
CASSASGRAEDTQYF